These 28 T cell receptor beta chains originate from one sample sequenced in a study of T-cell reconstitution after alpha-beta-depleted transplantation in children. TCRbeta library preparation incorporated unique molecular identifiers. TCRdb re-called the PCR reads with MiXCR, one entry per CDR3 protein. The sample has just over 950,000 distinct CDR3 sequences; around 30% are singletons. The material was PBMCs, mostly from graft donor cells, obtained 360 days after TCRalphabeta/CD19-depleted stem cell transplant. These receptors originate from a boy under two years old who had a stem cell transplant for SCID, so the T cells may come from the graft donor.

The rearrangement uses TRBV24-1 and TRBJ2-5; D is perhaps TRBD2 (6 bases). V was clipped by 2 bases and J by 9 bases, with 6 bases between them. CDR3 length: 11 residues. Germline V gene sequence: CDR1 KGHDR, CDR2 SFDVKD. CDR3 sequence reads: CATSDWGAQYF. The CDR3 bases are TGTGCCACCAGTGATTGGGGGGCCCAGTACTTC.

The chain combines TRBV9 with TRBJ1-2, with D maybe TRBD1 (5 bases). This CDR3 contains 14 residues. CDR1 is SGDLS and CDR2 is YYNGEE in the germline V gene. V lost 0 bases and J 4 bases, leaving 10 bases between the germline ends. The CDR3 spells CASSVEVGTYGYTF. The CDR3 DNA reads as TGTGCCAGCAGCGTAGAGGTAGGGACCTATGGCTACACCTTC.

The CDR3 nucleotides are TGTGCCAGCAGCCAAGATCGGCTTAGCAGGGGGCCTTCCTACGAGCAGTACTTC. This gives the protein CASSQDRLSRGPSYEQYF. V usage is TRBV4-2 and J usage is TRBJ2-7, with TRBD1 identical over 8 bases. Germline V CDR1 and CDR2: LGHNA, YNFKEQ. V dropped 0 bases and J dropped 1; count of bases not matched to a gene: 11. The CDR3 consists of 18 residues.

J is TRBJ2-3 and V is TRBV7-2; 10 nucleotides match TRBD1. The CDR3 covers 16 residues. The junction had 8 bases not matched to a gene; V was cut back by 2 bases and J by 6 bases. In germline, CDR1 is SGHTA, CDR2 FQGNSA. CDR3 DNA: TGTGCCAGCAGCTTACTGGGACAGGGGATGTCGGATACGCAGTATTTT. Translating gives CASSLLGQGMSDTQYF. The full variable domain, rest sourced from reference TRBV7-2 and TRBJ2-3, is GAGVSQSPSNKVTEKGKDVELRCDPISGHTALYWYRQSLGQGLEFLIYFQGNSAPDKSGLPSDRFSAERTGGSVSTLTIQRTQQEDSAVYLCASSLLGQGMSDTQYFGPGTRLTVL.

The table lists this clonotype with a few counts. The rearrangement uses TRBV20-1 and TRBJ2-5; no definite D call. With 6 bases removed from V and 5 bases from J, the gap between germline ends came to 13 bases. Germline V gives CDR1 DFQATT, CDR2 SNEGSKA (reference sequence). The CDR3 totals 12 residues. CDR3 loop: CSALLGVETQYF. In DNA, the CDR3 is TGCAGTGCACTTCTGGGCGTCGAGACCCAGTACTTC.

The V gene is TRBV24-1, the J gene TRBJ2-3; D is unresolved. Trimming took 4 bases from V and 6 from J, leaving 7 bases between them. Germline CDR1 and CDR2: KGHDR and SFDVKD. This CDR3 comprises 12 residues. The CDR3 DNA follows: TGTGCCACCAGTGACCGGCAGGATACGCAGTATTTT. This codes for CATSDRQDTQYF.

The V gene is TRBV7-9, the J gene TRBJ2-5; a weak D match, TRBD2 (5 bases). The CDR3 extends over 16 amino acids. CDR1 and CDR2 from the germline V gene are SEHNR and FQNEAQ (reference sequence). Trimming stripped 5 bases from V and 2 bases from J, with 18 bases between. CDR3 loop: CASSATGFPEQETQYF. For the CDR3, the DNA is TGTGCCAGCAGCGCGACGGGGTTTCCAGAACAAGAGACCCAGTACTTC.

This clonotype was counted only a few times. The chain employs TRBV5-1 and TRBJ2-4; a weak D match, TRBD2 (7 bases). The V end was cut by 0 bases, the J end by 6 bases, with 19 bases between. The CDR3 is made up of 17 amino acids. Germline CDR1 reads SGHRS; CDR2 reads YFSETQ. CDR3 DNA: TGCGCCAGCAGCTTGGGACGGGGGGCGAACCTTCCAAACATTCAGTACTTC. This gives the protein CASSLGRGANLPNIQYF.

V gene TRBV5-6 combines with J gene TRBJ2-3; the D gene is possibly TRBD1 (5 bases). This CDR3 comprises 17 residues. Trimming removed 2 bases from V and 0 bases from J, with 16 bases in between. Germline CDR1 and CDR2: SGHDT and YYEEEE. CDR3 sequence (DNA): TGTGCCAGCAGCTTTCCCCGGACACCCCGTAGCACAGATACGCAGTATTTT. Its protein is CASSFPRTPRSTDTQYF.

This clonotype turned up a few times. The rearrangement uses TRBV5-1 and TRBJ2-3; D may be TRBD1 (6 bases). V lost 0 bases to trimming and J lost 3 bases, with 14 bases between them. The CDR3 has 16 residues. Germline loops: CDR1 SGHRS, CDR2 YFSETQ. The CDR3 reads CASSLAGGDGTDTQYF. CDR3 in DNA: TGCGCCAGCAGCTTGGCTGGGGGCGATGGAACAGATACGCAGTATTTT. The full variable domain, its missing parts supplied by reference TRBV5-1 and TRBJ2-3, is KAGVTQTPRYLIKTRGQQVTLSCSPISGHRSVSWYQQTPGQGLQFLFEYFSETQRNKGNFPGRFSGRQFSNSRSEMNVSTLELGDSALYLCASSLAGGDGTDTQYFGPGTRLTVL.

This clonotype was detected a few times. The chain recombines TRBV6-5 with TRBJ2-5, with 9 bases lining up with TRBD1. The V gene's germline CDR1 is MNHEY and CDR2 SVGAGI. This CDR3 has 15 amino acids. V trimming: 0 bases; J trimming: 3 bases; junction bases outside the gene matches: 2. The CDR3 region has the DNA TGTGCCAGCAGTTACTCCGGGACAGGGAAAGAGACCCAGTACTTC. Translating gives CASSYSGTGKETQYF.

CDR3 in DNA: TGTGCCAGCAGCTGGGCGGGCCCGAGCACAGATACGCAGTATTTT. Encoded protein: CASSWAGPSTDTQYF. The chain is built from TRBV5-4 and TRBJ2-3, with D possibly being TRBD2 (5 bases). The V gene lost 3 bases and the J gene lost 0 bases, with 11 bases spanning the gap. The CDR3 consists of 15 residues. CDR1 SGHNT and CDR2 YYREEE come from the germline V gene (reference sequence).

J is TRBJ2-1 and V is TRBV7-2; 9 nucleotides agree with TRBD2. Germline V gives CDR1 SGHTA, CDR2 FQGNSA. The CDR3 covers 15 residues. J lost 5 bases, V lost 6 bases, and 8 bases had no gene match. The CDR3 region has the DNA TGTGCCAGCAGTTGGCAGCGGGGGGCCAACAATGAGCAGTTCTTC. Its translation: CASSWQRGANNEQFF.

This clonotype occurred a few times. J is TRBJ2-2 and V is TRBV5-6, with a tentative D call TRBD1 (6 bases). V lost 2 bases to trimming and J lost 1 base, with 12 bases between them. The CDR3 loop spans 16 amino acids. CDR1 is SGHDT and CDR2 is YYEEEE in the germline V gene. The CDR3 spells CASSLWSTGNTGELFF. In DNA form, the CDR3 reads TGTGCCAGCAGCTTATGGTCGACAGGGAACACCGGGGAGCTGTTTTTT.

This CDR3 reads CASSEPRSNEQFF. CDR3 DNA sequence: TGTGCCAGCAGCGAACCTAGGTCGAATGAGCAGTTCTTC. The chain carries TRBV2 and TRBJ2-1; D is unresolved. Trimming shortened V by 6 bases and J by 7 bases, and 13 bases separated the two germline ends. The CDR3 runs to 13 residues. Germline CDR1 is SNHLY and CDR2 is FYNNEI.

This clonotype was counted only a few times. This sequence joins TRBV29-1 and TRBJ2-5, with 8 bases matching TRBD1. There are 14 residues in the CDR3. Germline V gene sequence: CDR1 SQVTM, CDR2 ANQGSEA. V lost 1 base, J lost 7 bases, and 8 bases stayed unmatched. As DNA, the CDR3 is TGCAGCGTTGAAGTTTCCGGACAGGGTGTGACCCAGTACTTC. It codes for CSVEVSGQGVTQYF. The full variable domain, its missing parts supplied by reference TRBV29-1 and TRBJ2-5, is SAVISQKPSRDICQRGTSLTIQCQVDSQVTMMFWYRQQPGQSLTLIATANQGSEATYESGFVIDKFPISRPNLTFSTLTVSNMSPEDSSIYLCSVEVSGQGVTQYFGPGTRLLVL.

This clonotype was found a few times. DNA of the CDR3: TGTGCCAGCAGCCTACTAGCGGGGGGGCCGGTCACCGGGGAGCTGTTTTTT. This codes for CASSLLAGGPVTGELFF. This sequence joins TRBV11-2 and TRBJ2-2; 13 positions agree with TRBD2. There are 17 residues in the CDR3. V lost 5 bases and J lost 4; bases outside the gene matches: 7. From germline, CDR1 is SGHAT and CDR2 FQNNGV.

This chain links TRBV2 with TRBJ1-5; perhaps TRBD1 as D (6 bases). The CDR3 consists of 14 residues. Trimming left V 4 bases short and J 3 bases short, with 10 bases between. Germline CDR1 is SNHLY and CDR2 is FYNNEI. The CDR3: CASSGTDPNQPQHF. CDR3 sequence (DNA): TGTGCCAGCAGTGGGACAGACCCCAATCAGCCCCAGCATTTT.

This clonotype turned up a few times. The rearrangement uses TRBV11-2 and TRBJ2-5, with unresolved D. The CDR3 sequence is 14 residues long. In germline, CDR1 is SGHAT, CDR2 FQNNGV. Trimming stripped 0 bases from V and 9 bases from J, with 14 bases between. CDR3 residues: CASSLDLRVAAQYF. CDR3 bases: TGTGCCAGCAGCTTAGATCTCCGGGTGGCGGCCCAGTACTTC.

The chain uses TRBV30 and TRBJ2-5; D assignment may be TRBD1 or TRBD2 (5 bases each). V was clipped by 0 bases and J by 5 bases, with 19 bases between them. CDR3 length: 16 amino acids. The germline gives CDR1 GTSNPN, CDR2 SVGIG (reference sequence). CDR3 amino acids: CAWSVRGARLGETQYF. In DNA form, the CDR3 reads TGTGCCTGGAGTGTGCGAGGGGCGCGTCTGGGTGAGACCCAGTACTTC.

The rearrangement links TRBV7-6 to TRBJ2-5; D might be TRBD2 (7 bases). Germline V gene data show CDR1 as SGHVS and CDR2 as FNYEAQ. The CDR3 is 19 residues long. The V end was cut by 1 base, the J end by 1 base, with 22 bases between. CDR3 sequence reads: CASSLDRPGGARSQETQYF. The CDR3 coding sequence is TGTGCCAGCAGCTTAGATCGTCCGGGGGGCGCGAGGAGCCAAGAGACCCAGTACTTC.

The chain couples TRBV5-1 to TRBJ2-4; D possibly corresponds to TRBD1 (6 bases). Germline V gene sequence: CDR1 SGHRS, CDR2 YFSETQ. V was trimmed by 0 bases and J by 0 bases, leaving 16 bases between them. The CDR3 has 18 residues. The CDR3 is CASSLEAGDNLAKNIQYF. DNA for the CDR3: TGCGCCAGCAGCTTGGAGGCTGGGGACAACCTAGCCAAAAACATTCAGTACTTC.

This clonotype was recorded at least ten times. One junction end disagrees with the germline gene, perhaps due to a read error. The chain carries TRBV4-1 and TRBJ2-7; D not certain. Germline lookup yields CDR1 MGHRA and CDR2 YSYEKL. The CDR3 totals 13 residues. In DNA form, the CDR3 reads TGTGCCAGCAGCCAAGGTTACTCCTACGAGCAGTACTTC. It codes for CASSQGYSYEQYF.

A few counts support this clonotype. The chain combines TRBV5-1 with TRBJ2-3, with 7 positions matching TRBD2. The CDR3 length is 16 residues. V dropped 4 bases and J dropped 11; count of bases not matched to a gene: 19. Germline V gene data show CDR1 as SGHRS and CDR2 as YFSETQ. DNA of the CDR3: TGCGCCAGCAGCGTACAAGCAAACGGGGGGACCCGGGGGCAGTATTTT. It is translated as CASSVQANGGTRGQYF.

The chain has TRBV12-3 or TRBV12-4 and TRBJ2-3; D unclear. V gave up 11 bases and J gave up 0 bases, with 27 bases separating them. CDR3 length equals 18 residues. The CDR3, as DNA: TGTGCCTTCAGTTCTCCTTGGAAGGCTTCCCCTAGCACAGATACGCAGTATTTT. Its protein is CAFSSPWKASPSTDTQYF.

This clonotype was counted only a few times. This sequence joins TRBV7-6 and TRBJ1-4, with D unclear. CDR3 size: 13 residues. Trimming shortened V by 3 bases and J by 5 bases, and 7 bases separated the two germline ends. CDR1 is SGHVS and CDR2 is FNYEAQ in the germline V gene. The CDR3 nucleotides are TGTGCCAGCAGCTTTGCGCTGAATGAAAAACTGTTTTTT. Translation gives CASSFALNEKLFF.

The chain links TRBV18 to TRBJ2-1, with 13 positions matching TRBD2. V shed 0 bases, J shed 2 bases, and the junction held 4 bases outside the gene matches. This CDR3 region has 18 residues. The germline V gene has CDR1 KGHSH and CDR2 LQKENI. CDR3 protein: CASSPPRLAGGAYNEQFF. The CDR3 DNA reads TGTGCCAGCTCACCACCGCGACTAGCGGGGGGTGCCTACAATGAGCAGTTCTTC.

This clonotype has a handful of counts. For the CDR3, the DNA is TGTGCCAGCAGCTTGGAACCCGCGGACTATGGCTACACCTTC. It yields the protein CASSLEPADYGYTF. The rearrangement uses TRBV5-5 and TRBJ1-2; D call uncertain. CDR1 and CDR2 from the germline V gene are SGHKS and YYEKEE (reference sequence). The CDR3 has 14 residues. V lost 0 bases to trimming and J lost 3 bases, with 9 bases between them.